This record looks at one T cell receptor beta chain sequence and its context. Its antigen is not identified. These data come from a study of cytomegalovirus exposure and HLA in healthy donors. Study-level results: Researchers reported in a later analysis that common viral pathogens appeared linked to several top clusters.

Primers: 60 Vbeta forward and 13 Jbeta reverse. Generated by immunoSEQ multiplex PCR, the TCRdb table keeps only in-frame clones and is missing some. Among under 200,000 clones listed, about 75% were seen once. This CDR3 is 16 amino acids long. The V gene end was trimmed by 5 bases and the J gene end by 7 bases; junction bases not matched to a gene: 12. Germline CDR1 is MGHDK and CDR2 is SYGVNS. This TCR came from a female donor in good health and CMV-seronegative. The sample was PBMCs. The V gene is TRBV25-1, the J gene TRBJ2-3; 10 bases are a match to TRBD1. In DNA, the CDR3 is TGTGCCAGCAGTACCTCCGGGACAGGGGCTTATAATACGCAGTATTTT. Translating it yields CASSTSGTGAYNTQYF.